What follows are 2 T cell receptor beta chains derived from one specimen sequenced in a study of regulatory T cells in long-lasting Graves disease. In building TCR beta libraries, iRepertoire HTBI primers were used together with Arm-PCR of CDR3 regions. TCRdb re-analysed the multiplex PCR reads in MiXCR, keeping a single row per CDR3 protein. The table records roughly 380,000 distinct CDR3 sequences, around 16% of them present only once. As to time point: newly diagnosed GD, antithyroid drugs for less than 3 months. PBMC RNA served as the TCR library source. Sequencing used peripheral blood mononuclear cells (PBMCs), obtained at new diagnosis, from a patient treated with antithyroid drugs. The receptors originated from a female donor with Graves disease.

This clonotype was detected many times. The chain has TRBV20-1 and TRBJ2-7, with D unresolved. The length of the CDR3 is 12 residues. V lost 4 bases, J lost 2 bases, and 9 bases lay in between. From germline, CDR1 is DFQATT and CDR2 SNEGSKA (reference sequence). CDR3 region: CSATRVPYEQYF. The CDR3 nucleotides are TGCAGTGCTACTAGGGTCCCCTACGAGCAGTACTTC.

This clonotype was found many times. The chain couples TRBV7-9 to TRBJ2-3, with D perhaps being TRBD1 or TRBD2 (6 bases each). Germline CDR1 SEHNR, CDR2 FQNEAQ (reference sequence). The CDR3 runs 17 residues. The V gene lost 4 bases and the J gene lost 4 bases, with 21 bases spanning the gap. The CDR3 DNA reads TGTGCCAGCAGCTCGCGAGGGACTCCCAGGGGCCCAGATACGCAGTATTTT. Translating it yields CASSSRGTPRGPDTQYF. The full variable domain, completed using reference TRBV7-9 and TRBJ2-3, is DTGVSQNPRHKITKRGQNVTFRCDPISEHNRLYWYRQTLGQGPEFLTYFQNEAQLEKSRLLSDRFSAERPKGSFSTLEIQRTEQGDSAMYLCASSSRGTPRGPDTQYFGPGTRLTVL.